A selection of T cell receptor beta chains follows, all from one sample in a study of blood T cell repertoires in COVID-19. Produced via immunoSEQ multiplex PCR; TCRdb's table is partial and in-frame only. Of roughly 69,000 clones in the sample, roughly nine tenths were seen once. Sequenced input: peripheral blood. These receptors all stem from a man aged 50-60 years with active COVID-19. The CDR3 runs from the conserved cysteine through the conserved F or W. Each record gives: V gene, J gene, D gene, clone size, CDR3 DNA, CDR3 protein. D genes are given only for firm matches. For some rows the clone size is stated as once, few or many, or as a class when expanded; others skip it.

TRBV20-1	TRBJ1-5	.	.	TGCAGTGCTAGTTGGGGGGTTGGCCAGCCCCAGCATTTT	CSASWGVGQPQHF
TRBV19	TRBJ2-5	TRBD1	.	TGTGCCAGTATTGGGACAGCCTTGGGAGAGACCCAGTACTTC	CASIGTALGETQYF
TRBV5-5	TRBJ2-1	.	.	TGTGCCAGCAGCTTGTTGCTAAACTCCTACAATGAGCAGTTCTTC	CASSLLLNSYNEQFF
TRBV7-7	TRBJ2-1	.	.	TGTGCTAGCAGCTTAGGCAGGGGTTCCTACAATGAGCAGTTCTTC	CASSLGRGSYNEQFF
TRBV12-5	TRBJ1-1	TRBD1	.	TGTGCTAGTGGTCCCGGGACAGGTCGCACTGAAGCTTTCTTT	CASGPGTGRTEAFF
TRBV5-1	TRBJ2-7	.	.	TGCGCCAGCAGCTTGTCAACAGGGGGAGGGGAGCAGTACTTC	CASSLSTGGGEQYF
TRBV7-2	TRBJ2-3	TRBD2	.	TGTGCCAGCCGAGCGGGGGGGTCGAGAGATACGCAGTATTTT	CASRAGGSRDTQYF
TRBV2	TRBJ2-1	.	.	TGTGCCAGCAGTGAAAGGACTACCTACAATGAGCAGTTCTTC	CASSERTTYNEQFF
TRBV5-1	TRBJ2-1	TRBD2	.	TGCGCCAGCAGCTTGGTCCTAGCGGGGCACAATGAGCAGTTCTTC	CASSLVLAGHNEQFF
TRBV18	TRBJ2-7	TRBD1	.	TGTGCCAGCTCACTGTCCGAGGGACAGTCCTACGAGCAGTACTTC	CASSLSEGQSYEQYF
TRBV9	TRBJ2-3	.	.	TGTGCCAGCACAGTCAGGGACTCCGGAAGAGATACGCAGTATTTT	CASTVRDSGRDTQYF
TRBV5-1	TRBJ1-1	.	.	TGCGCCAGCAGCCCGGTACTGAACACTGAAGCTTTCTTT	CASSPVLNTEAFF
TRBV7-8	TRBJ2-1	TRBD2	.	TGTGCCAGCAGCTTACTAGCGGGAGGCGGCGATGAGCAGTTCTTC	CASSLLAGGGDEQFF
TRBV24-1	TRBJ2-3	TRBD1	once	TGTGCCACATCCCGGGACAGACACACAGATACGCAGTATTTT	CATSRDRHTDTQYF
TRBV5-6	TRBJ1-1	.	.	TGTGCCAGCAGGCTAAGAAAGAACACTGAAGCTTTCTTT	CASRLRKNTEAFF
TRBV24-1	TRBJ2-7	TRBD1	.	TGTGCCACCAGTGGCGGAGGGACAGGGGGTAGGGAGCAGTACTTC	CATSGGGTGGREQYF
TRBV14	TRBJ2-5	.	.	TGTGCCAGCAGCCAATGGTCGGGGAGGTTTGAGACCCAGTACTTC	CASSQWSGRFETQYF
TRBV24-1	TRBJ2-1	TRBD2	.	TGTGCCACCAGTGATTTGCAGGATGGTGACGAGAGGGGAGGGTACAATGAGCAGTTCTTC	CATSDLQDGDERGGYNEQFF
TRBV5-5	TRBJ1-4	TRBD1	.	TGTGCCAGCAGCGTTGACAGGGCTGAAAAACTGTTTTTT	CASSVDRAEKLFF
TRBV10-2	TRBJ1-5	.	once	TGCGCCAGCAGTGAGGGCGGGGGGGGCTCCTATAGCAATCAGCCCCAGCATTTT	CASSEGGGGSYSNQPQHF
TRBV7-6	TRBJ2-1	TRBD2	.	TGTGCCAGCAGCGCGAGGGGTGGGACTAGCGGGAGCGGTGAGCAGTTCTTC	CASSARGGTSGSGEQFF
TRBV5-1	TRBJ2-1	TRBD1	once	TGCGCCAGCAGCCCGGACAGGGAGGCCCACAATGAGCAGTTCTTC	CASSPDREAHNEQFF
TRBV3-1/TRBV3-2	TRBJ2-5	TRBD2	.	TGTGCCAGCAGCCAACCGGGGGGAGAGACCCAGTACTTC	CASSQPGGETQYF
TRBV7-8	TRBJ1-6	.	.	TGTGCCAGCAGCCCGGGGGAAGGCAATTCACCCCTCCACTTT	CASSPGEGNSPLHF
TRBV5-1	TRBJ1-4	.	few	TGCGCCAGCAGCTTCGGAGACAGAACTAATGAAAAACTGTTTTTT	CASSFGDRTNEKLFF
TRBV5-4	TRBJ2-2	TRBD2	.	TGTGCCAGCAGCGGAGCGGGAGGTCACACCGGGGAGCTGTTTTTT	CASSGAGGHTGELFF
TRBV6-4	TRBJ1-1	.	.	TGTGCCAGCAGTGCAACCTTAACAGGGGAAGCTTTCTTT	CASSATLTGEAFF
TRBV6-5	TRBJ2-1	.	.	TGTGCCAGCAGTTACTTTAGGGGGAATGAGCAGTTCTTC	CASSYFRGNEQFF
TRBV5-1	TRBJ1-1	TRBD1	.	TGCGCCAGCAGCCGGGACAGGGGGCTCACTGAAGCTTTCTTT	CASSRDRGLTEAFF
TRBV7-2	TRBJ2-5	TRBD2	.	TGTGCCAGCAGCTTAGGCCCTGGGACTAGCGGGGAGACCCAGTACTTC	CASSLGPGTSGETQYF
TRBV6-2/TRBV6-3	TRBJ1-5	.	.	TGTGCCAGCAGTCCACAGGGAAGAGGCAATCAGCCCCAGCATTTT	CASSPQGRGNQPQHF
TRBV9	TRBJ1-6	TRBD1	.	TGTGCCAGCACCCCAAGACAGGGACCACCCCTCCACTTT	CASTPRQGPPLHF
TRBV12-3/TRBV12-4	TRBJ1-1	TRBD1	.	TGTGCCAGCAGGGGAACAGGGGGCCCTGAAGCTTTCTTT	CASRGTGGPEAFF
TRBV19	TRBJ1-5	.	.	TGTGCCAGTAGTGAACGACAGGGCAATCAGCCCCAGCATTTT	CASSERQGNQPQHF
TRBV5-4	TRBJ2-3	TRBD2	.	TGTGCCAGCAGCTCCGGGGGGGTTGGCACAGATACGCAGTATTTT	CASSSGGVGTDTQYF
TRBV7-9	TRBJ1-1	TRBD1	.	TGTGCCAGCAGCCCTCCCAGGGGGCGTCGAACTGAAGCTTTCTTT	CASSPPRGRRTEAFF
TRBV11-2	TRBJ2-1	.	.	TGTGCCAGCCTTTTGGGCGGGAACTACAATGAGCAGTTCTTC	CASLLGGNYNEQFF
TRBV2	TRBJ2-7	.	.	TGTGCCAGCAGTGACAGCGATCCCTACGAGCAGTACTTC	CASSDSDPYEQYF
TRBV5-4	TRBJ1-2	.	.	TGTGCCAGCAGCCCCTCGTCGGACAGCGTCTATGGCTACACCTTC	CASSPSSDSVYGYTF
TRBV7-2	TRBJ2-4	TRBD1	few	TGTGCCAGCAGCACAGGGGGAAACATTCAGTACTTC	CASSTGGNIQYF
TRBV11-3	TRBJ1-4	TRBD1	.	TGTGCCAGCAGCCTGGGACAGGGGGACGGAAAACTGTTTTTT	CASSLGQGDGKLFF
TRBV9	TRBJ2-4	TRBD2	.	TGTGCCAGCAGCTCGTCGGGGCTAGCGGGACACGGGGCCAAAAACATTCAGTACTTC	CASSSSGLAGHGAKNIQYF
TRBV3-1/TRBV3-2	TRBJ1-2	TRBD1	.	TGTGCCAGCAGCCAGGGACGATACAGGGGTTCGGTTTCTGGCTACACCTTC	CASSQGRYRGSVSGYTF